This T cell receptor beta chain was recovered during a study of blood T cell repertoires in COVID-19. In the study overall: From the United States, Italy and Spain came samples of acute and convalescent COVID-19.

The study drew participants aged roughly 18 to 95 years from 24 US areas. Clinical histories supplied by participants themselves formed the basis of cohort assignment. The ends were cut back, 1 base at V and 2 bases at J, with 15 bases in the middle. CDR3 length: 18 amino acids. The germline V gene has CDR1 SGHVS and CDR2 FNYEAQ. Here immunoSEQ multiplex PCR was the method, and the copy in TCRdb shows in-frame clones only, minus some. The table includes around 300,000 clones, approximately 88% detected once. The rearrangement links TRBV7-6 to TRBJ2-6; perhaps TRBD2 as D (6 bases). Material: PBMCs or T cells enriched from blood (not recorded which). This sequence originates from a woman aged 25-40 years who had recovered from COVID-19. The CDR3 DNA follows: TGTGCCAGCAGCTTAGGGGGGAGAGGGGAGGCTGGGGCCAACGTCCTGACTTTC. It specifies CASSLGGRGEAGANVLTF.